These T cell receptor beta chains were read from a single sample in a study of cytomegalovirus exposure and HLA in healthy donors. Data came from immunoSEQ multiplex PCR; TCRdb stores just in-frame clones and leaves some out. This sample has over 150,000 clones, with about 72% found just once. Sequenced sample: PBMCs. The receptors stem from a man between 60 and 70 years old in good health and CMV-seronegative. Both conserved end residues are part of each CDR3. The D gene is left open where the match is weak. Clone size appears in some rows only: once, few, many, or a class for an expanded clone.

NA,TRBJ1-2,NA,TRBV2,TGTGCCAGCAGTGAAGGTGGTCCGAGCTATGGCTACACCTTC,CASSEGGPSYGYTF
NA,TRBJ2-4,few,TRBV7-2,TGTGCCAGCAGCTCCGACAGAACCAAAAACATTCAGTACTTC,CASSSDRTKNIQYF
NA,TRBJ2-5,NA,TRBV18,TGTGCCAGCTCACCACCGTCACAGGGAGGGGAGACCCAGTACTTC,CASSPPSQGGETQYF
NA,TRBJ2-2,NA,TRBV5-1,TGCGCCAGCAGCTTGGATCCAGGGGCAGGCGGGGAGCTGTTTTTT,CASSLDPGAGGELFF
TRBD2,TRBJ2-7,NA,TRBV27,TGTGCCAGCAGTTCCCCGGGACTAACGGGCCCCGAGTACTTC,CASSSPGLTGPEYF
NA,TRBJ2-7,NA,TRBV15,TGTGCCACCAGCAGAGATCTACCCTGGACAGCCTACGAGCAGTACTTC,CATSRDLPWTAYEQYF
NA,TRBJ2-7,few,TRBV7-2,TGTGCCAGCAGCTTTTCCGGTTCCTACGAGCAGTACTTC,CASSFSGSYEQYF
TRBD2,TRBJ2-3,NA,TRBV29-1,TGCAGCGTTGGGGGGACTATCACAGATACGCAGTATTTT,CSVGGTITDTQYF
TRBD1,TRBJ1-2,NA,TRBV7-2,TGTGCCAGCAGCCAAGGACAGGGAGGTGGCTACACCTTC,CASSQGQGGGYTF
TRBD1,TRBJ1-2,NA,TRBV28,TGTGCCAGCAGTCCAGGGACAGGGGAATCGTATGGCTACACCTTC,CASSPGTGESYGYTF
NA,TRBJ2-7,few,TRBV10-3,TGTGCCATCAGTGGGGGAGGTCTTCCCTACGAGCAGTACTTC,CAISGGGLPYEQYF
TRBD1,TRBJ1-2,once,TRBV6-1,TGTGCCAGCACCGTGACAGGGTCTTCCAGGTATGGCTACACCTTC,CASTVTGSSRYGYTF
TRBD1,TRBJ2-7,NA,TRBV7-2,TGTGCCAGCAGCCCGGGACAGGGGGGGCTGACGGAGCAGTACTTC,CASSPGQGGLTEQYF
TRBD1,TRBJ2-1,NA,TRBV7-2,TGTGCCAGCAGCCCCCAAAGACAGGGCTCCTACAATGAGCAGTTCTTC,CASSPQRQGSYNEQFF
NA,TRBJ1-1,NA,TRBV2,TGTGCCAGCAGCAGGCGCCTCTCAAACACTGAAGCTTTCTTT,CASSRRLSNTEAFF
NA,TRBJ2-2,NA,TRBV5-1,TGCGCCAGCAGCTTTGCAGGGATCCCCGGGGAGCTGTTTTTT,CASSFAGIPGELFF
NA,TRBJ2-2,NA,TRBV28,TGTGCCAGCAGTTTACCGCCGGGCACCGGGGAGCTGTTTTTT,CASSLPPGTGELFF
TRBD1,TRBJ2-7,NA,TRBV6-1,TGTGCCAGCGAAGGACAGGGGCTTAACGACGAGCAGTACTTC,CASEGQGLNDEQYF
NA,TRBJ1-2,NA,TRBV28,TGTGCCAGCAGTTTAACAGGGTCCTATGGCTACACCTTC,CASSLTGSYGYTF
TRBD1,TRBJ2-7,NA,TRBV5-1,TGCGCCAGCAGCTTCGACGGGACAGGGTACGAGCAGTACTTC,CASSFDGTGYEQYF
NA,TRBJ2-3,NA,TRBV5-4,TGTGCCAGCAGCACCGGGACAAGATCAGATACGCAGTATTTT,CASSTGTRSDTQYF
NA,TRBJ2-3,NA,TRBV9,TGTGCCAGCAGCGCCTCAGGGACAGATACGCAGTATTTT,CASSASGTDTQYF
NA,TRBJ1-4,NA,TRBV30,TGTGCCTGGAGCCAGGGAACTAATGAAAAACTGTTTTTT,CAWSQGTNEKLFF
TRBD2,TRBJ2-1,NA,TRBV19,TGTGCCAGTAGTATAGGAGCGGGAAGCATCTACAATGAGCAGTTCTTC,CASSIGAGSIYNEQFF
NA,TRBJ1-3,once,TRBV11-2,TGTGCCAGCAGGCTGTACTCTGAAAACACCATATATTTT,CASRLYSENTIYF
TRBD1,TRBJ2-2,NA,TRBV7-9,TGTGCCAGCAGCGGACAGGCCCCTAACACCGGGGAGCTGTTTTTT,CASSGQAPNTGELFF
NA,TRBJ2-1,NA,TRBV7-2,TGTGCCAGCAGCTGGGCCCTTGGAATTGAGCAGTTCTTC,CASSWALGIEQFF
TRBD2,TRBJ2-7,NA,TRBV27,TGTGCCAGCAGTTTAGAAGGCGGGGGGTACGAGCAGTACTTC,CASSLEGGGYEQYF
NA,TRBJ2-3,NA,TRBV7-9,TGTGCCAGCAGCTTCGACTTCACAGATACGCAGTATTTT,CASSFDFTDTQYF
TRBD1,TRBJ2-7,NA,TRBV5-1,TGCGCCAGCAGCTTGGGGACAGGGTACGAGCAGTACTTC,CASSLGTGYEQYF
TRBD1,TRBJ2-5,few,TRBV15,TGTGCCACCAGCAGAGATACAGGGGTGCGAGAGACCCAGTACTTC,CATSRDTGVRETQYF
NA,TRBJ1-2,NA,TRBV4-2,TGTGCCAGCAGCCAAGATGTCCGCAGTGACTATGGCTACACCTTC,CASSQDVRSDYGYTF
TRBD1,TRBJ1-5,NA,TRBV28,TGTGCCAGCAGTTTACCGGGACAGGGAGGTCAGCCCCAGCATTTT,CASSLPGQGGQPQHF